This TCR beta chain came from a study of tumor-infiltrating lymphocytes in primary liver carcinoma. With a constant-region primer, TCR beta cDNA was made from 450 to 650 ng of total RNA. ARM-PCR, slightly modified, supplied the TCR beta libraries through three nested multiplex PCR rounds. The study ran its first two PCR rounds for approximately 10 cycles each, using TRBV1-TRBV30 forward primers and a C-beta reverse primer. MiXCR, run by TCRdb on the multiplex PCR reads, gives a single entry per CDR3 protein. The sample has about 43,000 distinct CDR3 sequences; approximately 70% are singletons. Study outcomes and limitations: Lesser overlap characterized tumor-adjacent and tumor-blood pairs relative to tumor region pairs.

Trimming cost V 10 bases and J 7 bases, with 26 bases left between them. This CDR3 spans 15 amino acids. Germline V lookup: CDR1 MDHEN, CDR2 SYDVKM. Scientists recovered RNA and DNA together from approximately 20-30 mg of unsorted bulk tissue. About this clonotype itself: Its antigen remains unidentified.

The sequenced sample consisted of liver tumor tissue from sampling region 2. Subset of the sample: tumor region T2, inferior pole. The TCR originated in a man aged 35 to 55 with primary liver carcinoma and hepatitis B virus infection. J is TRBJ2-7 and V is TRBV28; D not certain. The CDR3 reads CANTSLGDSLREQYF. CDR3 coding DNA: TGTGCCAACACCTCATTAGGAGATAGTCTACGGGAGCAGTACTTC.